This passage covers 17 T cell receptor beta chains from one sample sequenced in a study of vaccination and CD4 T cells after COVID-19. Their antigens are not known. An Oncomine TCR Beta short-read assay was used to sequence the DNA from cultured CD4+ T cells. TCRdb re-derived calls from the PCR reads in MiXCR, one entry per CDR3 protein. Of over 950 distinct CDR3 sequences in the sample, about 14% were seen once. The treatment: roughly 10-day PBMC culture with coronavirus spike peptide pools or control peptides (ViraFEST assay). The unexposed donor provided CD4+ T cells, which were taken before the COVID-19 pandemic (2011-2018). Material for sequencing was CD4+ T cells from blood, cultured in vitro. These receptors came from a human donor in good health.

This clonotype ranks as medium-sized. CDR3 bases: TGTGCCAGCAGAATTGACAGCCGTAATGGCTACACCTTC. Its translation is CASRIDSRNGYTF. The V and J genes are TRBV28 and TRBJ1-2; a possible D gene is TRBD1 (5 bases). Trimming took off 6 bases at V and 6 bases at J, with 14 bases between the two ends. Per the germline V gene, CDR1 is MDHEN and CDR2 is SYDVKM. This CDR3 region has 13 residues.

This clonotype qualifies as medium-sized. The chain is built from TRBV6-1 and TRBJ1-1, with TRBD1 matching over 7 bases. The CDR3 loop spans 17 amino acids. The V segment lost 7 bases and the J segment 1 base; nucleotides outside the gene matches: 15. The germline CDR1 and CDR2 sequences are MNHNS and SASEGT. The CDR3: CASTSRLSGTENTEAFF. The CDR3 bases are TGTGCCAGCACTTCACGTTTAAGCGGGACAGAGAACACTGAAGCTTTCTTT.

In this sample, this clonotype turned up a few times. V and J are TRBV14 and TRBJ1-1; possible D gene TRBD1, 6 bases. Per the germline V gene, CDR1 is SGHDN and CDR2 is FVKESK. This CDR3 is built from 13 residues. Trimming cost V 1 base and J 8 bases, with 11 bases left between them. The CDR3 bases are TGTGCCAGCAGCCAAGCGGGGACATTGGAAGCTTTCTTT. Translated, it gives CASSQAGTLEAFF. The whole variable domain, remainder taken from reference TRBV14 and TRBJ1-1, is EAGVTQFPSHSVIEKGQTVTLRCDPISGHDNLYWYRRVMGKEIKFLLHFVKESKQDESGMPNNRFLAERTGGTYSTLKVQPAELEDSGVYFCASSQAGTLEAFFGQGTRLTVV.

By frequency in the sample, this clonotype is large. The rearrangement uses TRBV6-5 and TRBJ1-6; D not certain. The CDR3 contains 18 residues. CDR1 MNHEY and CDR2 SVGAGI come from the germline V gene. The ends were cut back, 4 bases at V and 0 bases at J, with 16 bases in the middle. CDR3 bases: TGTGCCAGCAGTTTAAGGGTCCAGTTTAGCTCCTATAATTCACCCCTCCACTTT. Residues: CASSLRVQFSSYNSPLHF.

This clonotype was picked up a small number of times. The V and J genes are TRBV7-2 and TRBJ2-1; no clear D gene. CDR3 length: 14 amino acids. The V end lost 6 bases, the J end lost 7 bases, and 16 bases lay between the germline ends. Germline loops: CDR1 SGHTA, CDR2 FQGNSA. The CDR3 loop is CASSFPLTWNEQFF. The CDR3 nucleotides read TGTGCCAGCAGTTTCCCCTTAACCTGGAATGAGCAGTTCTTC.

There are a few counts of this clonotype. The chain joins TRBV4-3 to TRBJ1-2; 8 nucleotides align to TRBD1. The CDR3 is 15 residues long. CDR1 LGHNA and CDR2 YSLEER come from the germline V gene. The V segment lost 2 bases and the J segment 6 bases; nucleotides outside the gene matches: 8. The CDR3, as DNA: TGCGCCAGCAGCCAAATAGGGACAGGATGGGATGGCTACACCTTC. It translates to CASSQIGTGWDGYTF.

This clonotype counts as medium-sized. The rearrangement links TRBV20-1 to TRBJ1-6, with 7 bases identical to TRBD1. CDR1 and CDR2 from the germline V gene are DFQATT and SNEGSKA (reference sequence). The length of the CDR3 is 14 residues. With 3 bases clipped from V and 14 bases from J, the junction kept 13 bases outside the gene matches. The CDR3 DNA sequence: TGCAGTGCTAGCGAGGGGGCCCTAGCGGGGTCCCTCCACTTT. Its protein product is CSASEGALAGSLHF.

V gene TRBV9 combines with J gene TRBJ2-1, with TRBD2 matching 10 bases. Germline CDR1 SGDLS, CDR2 YYNGEE. Trimming removed 3 bases from V and 4 bases from J; junction bases left unmatched: 13. The CDR3 covers 18 residues. CDR3 residues: CASSGEGASGRTYNEQFF. The DNA of the CDR3 is TGTGCCAGCAGCGGAGAGGGCGCTAGCGGGAGAACGTACAATGAGCAGTTCTTC.

This clonotype was found once. No conserved phenylalanine or tryptophan ends this CDR3, so it is likely a read error. The chain combines TRBV12-3 or TRBV12-4 with TRBJ2-3; 8 bases are a match to TRBD2. V lost 6 bases and J lost 4; bases outside the gene matches: 6. This CDR3 has 14 residues. The CDR3 DNA reads TGTGCCAGCAGCTACCAGACTAGCGCAGATACGCAGTATTCT. Residues: CASSYQTSADTQYS.

This chain's CDR3 is CASTQLQGDTQYF. CDR3 bases: TGTGCCAGCACCCAACTCCAGGGAGATACGCAGTATTTT. The chain recombines TRBV12-3 or TRBV12-4 with TRBJ2-3; a possible D gene is TRBD1 (5 bases). V was shortened by 7 bases and J by 5 bases, with 13 bases between the two germline ends. The CDR3 totals 13 residues.

The J gene is TRBJ2-3, the V gene TRBV27, with D unresolved. V lost 8 bases and J 0 bases, leaving 18 bases between the germline ends. Germline V CDR1 and CDR2: MNHEY, SMNVEV (reference sequence). CDR3 size: 16 residues. This CDR3 reads CASSGPLSSSTDTQYF. The DNA for the CDR3 is TGTGCCAGCTCGGGTCCTCTATCATCTAGCACAGATACGCAGTATTTT.

In its sample, this clonotype is medium-sized. The CDR3 DNA is TGCAGTGCTATGAAAACAGGGGGCAATCAGCCCCAGCATTTT. This codes for CSAMKTGGNQPQHF. V is TRBV20-1 and J is TRBJ1-5; TRBD1 aligns across 7 bases. V shed 4 bases and J 2 bases; nucleotides not matched to a gene: 5. Germline CDR1 is DFQATT and CDR2 is SNEGSKA (reference sequence). The CDR3 has 14 residues.

This sequence joins TRBV27 and TRBJ1-6, with a possible D match to TRBD1 (5 bases). The CDR3 sequence is 15 residues long. Germline-derived CDR1 and CDR2 are MNHEY and SMNVEV (reference sequence). Trimming removed 9 bases at V and 1 base at J, with 13 bases between. In nucleotides, the CDR3 is TGTGCCAGATGGGGGTTGGGTTCCTATAATTCACCCCTCCACTTT. It translates to CARWGLGSYNSPLHF.

This clonotype was seen more than once but under ten times. The rearrangement uses TRBV29-1 and TRBJ2-5; D is ambiguous. Germline CDR1 reads SQVTM; CDR2 reads ANQGSEA. The CDR3 is 13 amino acids. V lost 1 base and J 5 bases, leaving 11 bases between the germline ends. CDR3 amino acids: CSVEAGLGETQYF. The CDR3 coding sequence is TGCAGCGTTGAAGCCGGGTTAGGGGAGACCCAGTACTTC.

This clonotype is classed as large. The chain recombines TRBV6-1 with TRBJ1-5, with TRBD1 matching 7 bases. Unmatched junction bases numbered 7, after V lost 7 bases and J lost 1 base. This CDR3 is built from 15 residues. Germline lookup yields CDR1 MNHNS and CDR2 SASEGT. The CDR3 here is CASILMDRSNQPQHF. The CDR3 region has the DNA TGTGCCAGCATTCTCATGGACAGGAGCAATCAGCCCCAGCATTTT.

This clonotype is judged medium-sized. This chain joins TRBV27 and TRBJ1-4, with TRBD1 matching 8 bases. The germline CDR1 and CDR2 sequences are MNHEY and SMNVEV (reference sequence). The J segment lost 7 bases and the V segment lost 5 bases, leaving 12 bases of the junction unmatched. There are 16 residues in the CDR3. The CDR3: CASSAPGQGGGEKLFF. CDR3 DNA: TGTGCCAGCAGTGCTCCCGGACAGGGCGGCGGTGAAAAACTGTTTTTT. Full variable domain (outside the CDR3, taken from reference TRBV27 and TRBJ1-4): EAQVTQNPRYLITVTGKKLTVTCSQNMNHEYMSWYRQDPGLGLRQIYYSMNVEVTDKGDVPEGYKVSRKEKRNFPLILESPSPNQTSLYFCASSAPGQGGGEKLFFGSGTQLSVL.

The chain uses TRBV25-1 and TRBJ2-1; TRBD1 matches at 10 bases. The CDR3 has 17 residues. The V gene's germline CDR1 is MGHDK and CDR2 SYGVNS. V lost 4 bases, J lost 0 bases, and 6 bases stayed unmatched. This chain's CDR3 is CASSGAGTGDSYNEQFF. CDR3 nucleotides: TGTGCCAGCAGTGGTGCCGGGACAGGGGACTCCTACAATGAGCAGTTCTTC. The whole variable domain, filled in from reference TRBV25-1 and TRBJ2-1, reads EADIYQTPRYLVIGTGKKITLECSQTMGHDKMYWYQQDPGMELHLIHYSYGVNSTEKGDLSSESTVSRIRTEHFPLTLESARPSHTSQYLCASSGAGTGDSYNEQFFGPGTRLTVL.